The following is a T cell receptor beta chain sequence with its context. Sequence at one end of the junction differs from germline and may be a read error. The record originates from a study of blood T cell repertoires in COVID-19. Study-wide context: The samples span acute and convalescent COVID-19 from the United States, Italy and Spain. PBMCs, B-cell-depleted T cells, or T cells were the source of the cDNA or gDNA that made up the material.

Recovery among Cohort 3 donors was established by two negative PCRs, clearance, or symptom resolution. Authors' analysis steps: Estimation of nucleated cell counts relied on the amplification of reference gene primers. TCRdb's copy holds only in-frame clones and misses some; the assay was immunoSEQ multiplex PCR. The V and J calls and clone size are taken from that table; D and trimming were inferred from the DNA. The sample has a few hundred thousand clones, 80% to 90% seen once. Sequenced: PBMCs or T cells enriched from blood (not recorded which). This clonotype was sampled from a woman between 50 and 59 years old who had recovered from COVID-19.

The CDR3 DNA reads as TGTGCCAGCAGCCTAACCGCAAGGACAGGGGAGACCCAGTACTTC. Residues: CASSLTARTGETQYF. The V and J genes are TRBV7-3 and TRBJ2-5; 8 nucleotides agree with TRBD1. The germline gives CDR1 SGHTA, CDR2 FQGTGA. The CDR3 extends over 15 amino acids.